This T cell receptor (beta chain) was captured by sequencing in a study of OX40 agonist ivuxolimab in advanced cancers. Study-level information: Dose-escalation patients suffered from hepatocellular carcinoma, melanoma, renal cell or head and neck cancer.

The sampling schedule covered blood at baseline, cycle 4 day 1, and cycle 7 day 1. Study-level findings and limits: Certain nonresponders likewise exhibited a low normalized T-cell clonal expansion.

This clone was observed once. Its target is not known. Measured with immunoSEQ multiplex PCR; TCRdb has only the in-frame clones, and not every one. The sample has roughly 62,000 clones; less than 90% are singletons. Trimming cost V 0 bases and J 6 bases, with 10 bases left between them. The CDR3 contains 13 residues. Germline CDR1 is SGDLS and CDR2 is YYNGEE. This sequence was found in an adult with an advanced solid tumor such as melanoma, head and neck, liver or kidney cancer. The sample in question was CD4+ or CD8+ T cells sorted from blood, obtained in a trial of the OX40 agonist ivuxolimab. This chain links TRBV9 with TRBJ2-7; D perhaps matches TRBD2 (6 bases). The CDR3 spells CASSVVGGREQYF. Written as DNA, the CDR3 is TGTGCCAGCAGCGTAGTCGGGGGACGCGAGCAGTACTTC. Full variable domain (outside the CDR3, taken from reference TRBV9 and TRBJ2-7): DSGVTQTPKHLITATGQRVTLRCSPRSGDLSVYWYQQSLDQGLQFLIQYYNGEERAKGNILERFSAQQFPDLHSELNLSSLELGDSALYFCASSVVGGREQYFGPGTRLTVT.